The 18 T cell receptor beta chains presented below share a single source sample, sequenced in a study of blood T cells in healthy people across ages (dated by TCRdb to between 2014 and 2016). The library was built by means of 5' RACE. The run used an Illumina HiSeq 2500. A second PCR of about 7 to 12 cycles was run with a J-beta primer mix and a sample-barcoded 5' primer. The public reads were run again by TCRdb, first through fastp at Q25 and then through MiXCR, and only productive beta chains were kept. Every distinct CDR3 protein forms one entry, paired with its most common genes and DNA. For this sample there are about 1,400,000 distinct CDR3 sequences; approximately 40% appear just once. The leading ten clones occupy 7% to 9.5% of the sample. Sequenced: blood. The receptors were sampled from a woman in her late teens or twenties in good health.

The rearrangement joins TRBV7-2 to TRBJ1-1; TRBD1 agrees at 9 bases. The CDR3 length is 20 residues. In germline, CDR1 is SGHTA, CDR2 FQGNSA. The V gene end was trimmed by 2 bases and the J gene end by 3 bases; junction bases not matched to a gene: 19. CDR3 DNA: TGTGCCAGCAGCTTACCGCCCTTCTTATTAGACAGGGGGGCGGACACTGAAGCTTTCTTT. It is translated as CASSLPPFLLDRGADTEAFF.

A few counts support this clonotype. The gene calls are TRBV10-2 and TRBJ2-1; D not resolved. The CDR3 is 11 amino acids. CDR1 and CDR2 (germline): WSHSY, SAAADI. V lost 1 base, J lost 9 bases, and 4 bases lay in between. This CDR3 is CASSELSEQFF. The CDR3 DNA sequence: TGCGCCAGCAGTGAGTTGAGTGAGCAGTTCTTC.

The sample holds one count of this clonotype. The CDR3 DNA sequence: TGTGCCAGCAGTTTGTCGGGACTAGCGGGGACCAGCTCCTACAATGAGCAGTTCTTC. It yields the protein CASSLSGLAGTSSYNEQFF. The rearrangement links TRBV6-5 to TRBJ2-1; 13 bases are shared with TRBD2. CDR1 is MNHEY and CDR2 is SVGAGI in the germline V gene. This CDR3 is 19 amino acids long. V was clipped by 4 bases and J by 0 bases; unmatched bases: 9.

The V gene is TRBV7-2, the J gene TRBJ2-3, with 9 bases lining up with TRBD2. Germline CDR1 reads SGHTA; CDR2 reads FQGNSA. The CDR3 is made up of 14 amino acids. The junction had 4 bases not matched to a gene; V was cut back by 5 bases and J by 4 bases. DNA for the CDR3: TGTGCCAGCAGCCGGGGACTAGCCGCAGATACGCAGTATTTT. Translating gives CASSRGLAADTQYF.

The chain couples TRBV5-1 to TRBJ1-2; D remains ambiguous. With 0 bases removed from V and 0 bases from J, the gap between germline ends came to 15 bases. Looked up from germline, CDR1 is SGHRS and CDR2 is YFSETQ. The CDR3 totals 17 residues. This chain's CDR3 is CASSLAGRTLSNYGYTF. The CDR3 nucleotides are TGCGCCAGCAGCTTGGCCGGGAGAACCCTCTCTAACTATGGCTACACCTTC. Based on the CDR3 plus reference TRBV5-1 and TRBJ1-2, the full variable domain is KAGVTQTPRYLIKTRGQQVTLSCSPISGHRSVSWYQQTPGQGLQFLFEYFSETQRNKGNFPGRFSGRQFSNSRSEMNVSTLELGDSALYLCASSLAGRTLSNYGYTFGSGTRLTVV.

This chain links TRBV20-1 with TRBJ2-1, with D perhaps TRBD2 (5 bases). Trimming removed 0 bases from V and 7 bases from J, with 16 bases in between. Germline CDR1 DFQATT, CDR2 SNEGSKA (reference sequence). The length of the CDR3 is 15 residues. The CDR3 nucleotides are TGCAGTGCTAGAGATCGGAGGCTGAACGCGAATGAGCAGTTCTTC. The encoded protein is CSARDRRLNANEQFF.

The V call is TRBV5-1, the J call TRBJ2-1; weak D call: TRBD2 (6 bases). Trimming took off 4 bases at V and 8 bases at J, with 22 bases between the two ends. The CDR3 contains 16 residues. Germline V CDR1 and CDR2: SGHRS, YFSETQ. The CDR3 region has the DNA TGCGCCAGCAGCCCCGCGGGACTCCGTAGAGACGATGAGCAGTTCTTC. It translates to CASSPAGLRRDDEQFF.

In this sample, this clonotype turned up a few times. The V and J genes are TRBV25-1 and TRBJ2-1; the match to TRBD2 covers 7 bases. Per the germline V gene, CDR1 is MGHDK and CDR2 is SYGVNS. The CDR3 has 15 residues. V lost 0 bases and J lost 7; bases outside the gene matches: 6. The CDR3 DNA reads TGTGCCAGCAGTGAATACGGCGGGAGAAGGAATGAGCAGTTCTTC. Amino acid sequence: CASSEYGGRRNEQFF. Using reference TRBV25-1 and TRBJ2-1 for the parts outside the CDR3, the full variable domain is EADIYQTPRYLVIGTGKKITLECSQTMGHDKMYWYQQDPGMELHLIHYSYGVNSTEKGDLSSESTVSRIRTEHFPLTLESARPSHTSQYLCASSEYGGRRNEQFFGPGTRLTVL.

The V gene is TRBV29-1, the J gene TRBJ1-1; D remains ambiguous. CDR1 and CDR2 from the germline V gene are SQVTM and ANQGSEA. V lost 6 bases to trimming and J lost 1 base, with 12 bases between them. The CDR3 covers 13 residues. The CDR3 DNA is TGCAGCGTCGAGGACGGTACGAACACTGAAGCTTTCTTT. It specifies CSVEDGTNTEAFF.

This chain uses TRBV12-3 or TRBV12-4 with TRBJ2-2; D remains unclear. V lost 11 bases, J lost 4 bases, and 17 bases lay in between. The CDR3 loop spans 14 amino acids. CDR3 nucleotide sequence: TGTGCCGTACCGAAGGAAGGGTTCACCGGGGAGCTGTTTTTT. This translates into CAVPKEGFTGELFF.

This clonotype appeared a few times. V is TRBV10-3 and J is TRBJ2-1; D not certain. The CDR3 loop spans 14 amino acids. The V and J ends lost 2 bases and 1 base respectively, with 6 bases between them. Germline V gene sequence: CDR1 ENHRY, CDR2 SYGVKD. The CDR3 bases are TGTGCCATCAGTGAGGGCTATTCCTACAATGAGCAGTTCTTC. Its protein product is CAISEGYSYNEQFF.

The chain is built from TRBV7-9 and TRBJ1-2; perhaps TRBD1 as D (5 bases). Trimming took 5 bases from V and 4 from J, leaving 17 bases between them. The CDR3 is 15 amino acids. The germline V gene has CDR1 SEHNR and CDR2 FQNEAQ (reference sequence). In nucleotides, the CDR3 is TGTGCCAGCAGCCAAGGGACGCAATCCTTCTATGGCTACACCTTC. This sequence encodes CASSQGTQSFYGYTF. Supplemented by reference TRBV7-9 and TRBJ1-2, the full variable domain reads DTGVSQNPRHKITKRGQNVTFRCDPISEHNRLYWYRQTLGQGPEFLTYFQNEAQLEKSRLLSDRFSAERPKGSFSTLEIQRTEQGDSAMYLCASSQGTQSFYGYTFGSGTRLTVV.

Turning to this clonotype: At one end the junction does not follow the germline gene, possibly because of a read error. The chain joins TRBV13 to TRBJ2-1; TRBD1 matches 9 bases. The CDR3 is 14 residues long. CDR1 and CDR2 from the germline V gene are PRHDT and FYEKMQ (reference sequence). CDR3 nucleotide sequence: TGTGCCGGCAGCTTACAGGGGGCATACAATGAGCAGTTCTTC. It is translated as CAGSLQGAYNEQFF. Together with reference TRBV13 and TRBJ2-1, the CDR3 gives the full variable domain: AAGVIQSPRHLIKEKRETATLKCYPIPRHDTVYWYQQGPGQDPQFLISFYEKMQSDKGSIPDRFSAQQFSDYHSELNMSSLELGDSALYFCAGSLQGAYNEQFFGPGTRLTVL.

The chain has TRBV15 and TRBJ2-7; the match to TRBD1 covers 9 bases. This CDR3 is built from 17 residues. The germline gives CDR1 LNHNV, CDR2 YYDKDF (reference sequence). With V trimmed by 2 bases and J by 0 bases, 8 bases remained unmatched. The CDR3 DNA sequence: TGTGCCACCAGCAGATCACCCGGGACAGGGAGCTCCTACGAGCAGTACTTC. This encodes CATSRSPGTGSSYEQYF.

Comment on this clonotype: The junction departs from the called germline gene at one end, perhaps through a read error. The genes are TRBV4-2 and TRBJ2-7; D may be TRBD2 (6 bases). CDR1 and CDR2 from the germline V gene are LGHNA and YNFKEQ. The CDR3 is made up of 16 amino acids. The CDR3 region has the DNA TGTGCCAGCAGCCAAGAAGTCCAGGGAGGCTCCTACGGGCAGTACTTC. Its translation is CASSQEVQGGSYGQYF.

V gene TRBV3-1 combines with J gene TRBJ2-7, with 10 bases lining up with TRBD2. Trimming at V came to 1 base and at J to 9 bases, leaving 15 bases not matched to a gene. This CDR3 contains 17 residues. Germline loops: CDR1 LGHDT, CDR2 YNNKEL (reference sequence). CDR3 nucleotides: TGTGCCAGCAGCCAAGTGGCTAGCGGGGGACATACCGCTGGGCAGTACTTC. Protein sequence: CASSQVASGGHTAGQYF.

Of note for this clonotype: A read error may produce the germline difference seen at one junction end. This chain uses TRBV28 with TRBJ2-5; no clear D gene. CDR3 size: 14 residues. Germline CDR1 is MDHEN and CDR2 is SYDVKM. The CDR3 nucleotides read TGTGCCAGCAGTTCGCCAGTCATTCAAGGGACCCAGTACTTC. Its protein product is CASSSPVIQGTQYF.

This clonotype was picked up a small number of times. The V and J genes are TRBV6-5 and TRBJ2-1; maybe TRBD1 (5 bases). This CDR3 comprises 12 residues. Trimming removed 0 bases from V and 9 bases from J, with 6 bases in between. Per germline, CDR1 MNHEY and CDR2 SVGAGI. DNA of the CDR3: TGTGCCAGCAGTTACTCCAGGGCTGAGCAGTTCTTC. Its translation: CASSYSRAEQFF.